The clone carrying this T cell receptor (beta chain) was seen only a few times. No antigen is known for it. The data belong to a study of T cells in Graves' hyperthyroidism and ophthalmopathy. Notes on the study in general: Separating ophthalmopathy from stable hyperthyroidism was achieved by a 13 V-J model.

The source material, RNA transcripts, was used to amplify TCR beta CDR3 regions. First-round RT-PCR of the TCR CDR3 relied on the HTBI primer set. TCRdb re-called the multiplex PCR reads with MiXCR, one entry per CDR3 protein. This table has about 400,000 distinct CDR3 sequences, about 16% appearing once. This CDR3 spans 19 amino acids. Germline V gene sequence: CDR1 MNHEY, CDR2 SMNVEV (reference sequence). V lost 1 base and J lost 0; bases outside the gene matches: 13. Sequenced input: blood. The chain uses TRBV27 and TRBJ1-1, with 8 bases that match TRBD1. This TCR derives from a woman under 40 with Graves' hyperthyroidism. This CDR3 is CASSLFARTGNKMNTEAFF. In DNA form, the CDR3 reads TGTGCCAGCAGTTTATTCGCTAGGACAGGGAATAAAATGAACACTGAAGCTTTCTTT.